The clone carrying this T cell receptor (beta chain) occurred once. As yet, its antigen is unknown. The study ran its PCR with 60 Vbeta and 13 Jbeta primers. TCRdb keeps only in-frame clones here, not all; method: immunoSEQ multiplex PCR. The sample holds roughly 150,000 clones, 75% seen once. This sample is drawn from a study of cytomegalovirus exposure and HLA in healthy donors. Study observations and caveats: In a later analysis, common viral pathogens appeared linked to several of the most significant clusters.

CDR3 size: 15 residues. Germline V gene sequence: CDR1 MNHNS, CDR2 SASEGT. The junction had 4 bases not matched to a gene; V was cut back by 1 base and J by 3 bases. Source material: PBMCs. The chain combines TRBV6-1 with TRBJ1-2; 8 bases are a match to TRBD1. This clonotype was obtained from a man aged 18 to 30 in good health and CMV-seronegative. This CDR3 reads CASSEGRGLDYGYTF. The CDR3 nucleotides are TGTGCCAGCAGTGAAGGCAGGGGGCTTGACTATGGCTACACCTTC.